A selection of T cell receptor beta chains follows, all from one sample in a study of cytomegalovirus exposure and HLA in healthy donors. Assay used: immunoSEQ multiplex PCR; TCRdb lists only in-frame clones, some missing. The data hold about 160,000 clones, with more than 75% observed a single time. The sequenced sample was PBMCs. The origin of the receptors is a girl aged 10-17 years in good health and CMV-seropositive. Each CDR3 is given with its conserved first and last residue. A D gene is named only where the DNA matches it firmly. Some rows have no size entry. The others give once, few or many, or a class for an expanded clone.

J: TRBJ1-2
size: once
V: TRBV6-5
D: -
DNA: TGTGCCAGCAGCCCGGGGGGGTATGGCTACACCTTC
CDR3: CASSPGGYGYTF

J: TRBJ1-1
size: -
V: TRBV28
D: -
DNA: TGTGCCAGCAGTTTGCCACCCCAGGGATGGAACACTGAAGCTTTCTTT
CDR3: CASSLPPQGWNTEAFF

J: TRBJ2-4
size: -
V: TRBV19
D: -
DNA: TGTGCCAGTAGTAATGGGGGCCCGCGGGCCAAAAACATTCAGTACTTC
CDR3: CASSNGGPRAKNIQYF

J: TRBJ2-1
size: -
V: TRBV7-2
D: -
DNA: TGTGCCAGCAGCTTAGTCCAGCGGGAGCAGTTCTTC
CDR3: CASSLVQREQFF

J: TRBJ1-1
size: -
V: TRBV28
D: -
DNA: TGTGCCAGCAGTTTAGAGTACAGGTTCACTGAAGCTTTCTTT
CDR3: CASSLEYRFTEAFF

J: TRBJ1-5
size: -
V: TRBV5-6
D: -
DNA: TGTGCCAGCAGCTTGGATACTTATAGCAATCAGCCCCAGCATTTT
CDR3: CASSLDTYSNQPQHF

J: TRBJ2-3
size: -
V: TRBV7-9
D: TRBD2
DNA: TGTGCCAGCAGCGTCCAGCGGGGGGGCACAGATACGCAGTATTTT
CDR3: CASSVQRGGTDTQYF

J: TRBJ2-5
size: -
V: TRBV29-1
D: -
DNA: TGCAGCGTTGACCGGCTAGCCCAAGAGACCCAGTACTTC
CDR3: CSVDRLAQETQYF

J: TRBJ1-2
size: -
V: TRBV6-7
D: TRBD1
DNA: TGTGCCAAGGGGACAGATCCTAACTATGGCTACACCTTC
CDR3: CAKGTDPNYGYTF

J: TRBJ1-5
size: -
V: TRBV21-1
D: -
DNA: TGTGCCAGAAAAGGGCCCAAGACAGGGGGAATGGAAGGCAATCAGCCCCAGCATTTT
CDR3: CARKGPKTGGMEGNQPQHF

J: TRBJ2-5
size: -
V: TRBV11-2
D: -
DNA: TGTGCCAGCAGCTCCAGGACAATAGAGACCCAGTACTTC
CDR3: CASSSRTIETQYF

J: TRBJ2-4
size: few
V: TRBV27
D: -
DNA: TGTGCCAGCAGTTTCGGGGGGCCGGCCAAAAACATTCAGTACTTC
CDR3: CASSFGGPAKNIQYF

J: TRBJ1-2
size: -
V: TRBV14
D: -
DNA: TGTGCCAGCAGCCAAGACCGTGGCTACACCTTC
CDR3: CASSQDRGYTF

J: TRBJ1-5
size: -
V: TRBV28
D: -
DNA: TGTGCCAGCAGTTTAGGGGGGGGCAATCAGCCCCAGCATTTT
CDR3: CASSLGGGNQPQHF

J: TRBJ2-1
size: -
V: TRBV4-3
D: -
DNA: TGCGCCAGCAGCCAATCTCGCCAAGCGAACTACAATGAGCAGTTCTTC
CDR3: CASSQSRQANYNEQFF

J: TRBJ1-1
size: -
V: TRBV7-6
D: -
DNA: TGTGCCAGCAGCAAAGGTTCCGGGCTTCGGGGCACTGAAGCTTTCTTT
CDR3: CASSKGSGLRGTEAFF

J: TRBJ2-3
size: -
V: TRBV25-1
D: TRBD1
DNA: TGTGCCAGCAGTGATCACGCAGGGGGCACCGATACGCAGTATTTT
CDR3: CASSDHAGGTDTQYF

J: TRBJ2-7
size: -
V: TRBV6-1
D: -
DNA: TGTGCCAGCAGTGAAGCTTTTCCGGGGGTCTCCTACGAGCAGTACTTC
CDR3: CASSEAFPGVSYEQYF

J: TRBJ1-2
size: -
V: TRBV19
D: TRBD1
DNA: TGTGCCAGTAGTGTCCAGGGGGCTGGCTACACCTTC
CDR3: CASSVQGAGYTF

J: TRBJ1-1
size: -
V: TRBV15
D: -
DNA: TGTGCCACCAGCAGAACAAGGAACACTGAAGCTTTCTTT
CDR3: CATSRTRNTEAFF

J: TRBJ1-1
size: -
V: TRBV7-3
D: -
DNA: TGTGCCAGCAGCATAGGAGGGAGGACTGAAGCTTTCTTT
CDR3: CASSIGGRTEAFF

J: TRBJ1-2
size: -
V: TRBV28
D: TRBD1
DNA: TGTGCCAGCAGTTCCACGACAGGGGGGATTGGCTACACCTTC
CDR3: CASSSTTGGIGYTF

J: TRBJ1-2
size: -
V: TRBV5-1
D: -
DNA: TGCGCCAGCAGCTTATTTGTCACCGGGAACAAGAACTATGGCTACACCTTC
CDR3: CASSLFVTGNKNYGYTF

J: TRBJ2-1
size: -
V: TRBV9
D: -
DNA: TGTGCCAGCAGCCGAGATAGCGATGAGCAGTTCTTC
CDR3: CASSRDSDEQFF

J: TRBJ1-1
size: -
V: TRBV18
D: -
DNA: TGTGCCAGCTCACCATTAAGGACAAGGGAAAACACTGAAGCTTTCTTT
CDR3: CASSPLRTRENTEAFF

J: TRBJ2-3
size: once
V: TRBV6-1
D: TRBD2
DNA: TGTGCCAGCAGCCATAGCGGGCACACAGATACGCAGTATTTT
CDR3: CASSHSGHTDTQYF

J: TRBJ2-5
size: once
V: TRBV6-5
D: -
DNA: TGTGCCAGCAGCCGAGGGGAGACCCAGTACTTC
CDR3: CASSRGETQYF

J: TRBJ1-5
size: -
V: TRBV28
D: TRBD1
DNA: TGTGCCAGCAGTTCCCGAGGACAGGGGGCCTACAATCAGCCCCAGCATTTT
CDR3: CASSSRGQGAYNQPQHF

J: TRBJ1-5
size: once
V: TRBV28
D: -
DNA: TGTGCCAGCACCTGGTCCCAGGCTCAGCCCCAGCATTTT
CDR3: CASTWSQAQPQHF

J: TRBJ2-3
size: -
V: TRBV6-6
D: -
DNA: TGTGCCAGCAGCCCCGGGGGACAGATCCTAGATACGCAGTATTTT
CDR3: CASSPGGQILDTQYF

J: TRBJ1-2
size: -
V: TRBV6-4
D: -
DNA: TGTGCCAGCACGTTACAGGGAGGGAAGGGCTACACCTTC
CDR3: CASTLQGGKGYTF

J: TRBJ2-5
size: -
V: TRBV5-1
D: TRBD2
DNA: TGCGCCAGCAGCTTGGATGGGGGCGGGGGGGCCCGAGAGACCCAGTACTTC
CDR3: CASSLDGGGGARETQYF

J: TRBJ2-6
size: -
V: TRBV23-1
D: -
DNA: TGCGCCAGGGGCCGGGACACCACACCTTCTGGGGCCAACGTCCTGACTTTC
CDR3: CARGRDTTPSGANVLTF

J: TRBJ1-5
size: -
V: TRBV5-8
D: -
DNA: TGTGCCAGCAGCGGCGGAGGGGGAGGGCGGGCCCAGCATTTT
CDR3: CASSGGGGGRAQHF

J: TRBJ2-1
size: -
V: TRBV15
D: TRBD2
DNA: TGTGCCACCAGCAGAGTTCCGGGACTAGACCACGCAGATGAGCAGTTCTTC
CDR3: CATSRVPGLDHADEQFF

J: TRBJ1-5
size: -
V: TRBV9
D: -
DNA: TGTGCCAGCAGCGTAGATGGAGGGTCCCATCAGCCCCAGCATTTT
CDR3: CASSVDGGSHQPQHF

J: TRBJ2-3
size: once
V: TRBV4-1
D: -
DNA: TGCGCCAGCAGCCAAGGGGCTAGCTTGGATACGCAGTATTTT
CDR3: CASSQGASLDTQYF

J: TRBJ2-3
size: -
V: TRBV11-2
D: -
DNA: TGTGCCAGCAGCCCACGGGTAGGGGTAGATACGCAGTATTTT
CDR3: CASSPRVGVDTQYF

J: TRBJ1-5
size: -
V: TRBV2
D: -
DNA: TGTGCCAGCAGTGTACGCAGTGCAATTAGCAATCAGCCCCAGCATTTT
CDR3: CASSVRSAISNQPQHF

J: TRBJ1-6
size: -
V: TRBV5-1
D: -
DNA: TGCGCCAGCAGCTTGGTCAGGGAGGATTCACCCCTCCACTTT
CDR3: CASSLVREDSPLHF

J: TRBJ2-1
size: -
V: TRBV4-2
D: TRBD1
DNA: TGTGCCAGCAGCCAACGCACAGGGGGCTCCTACAATGAGCAGTTCTTC
CDR3: CASSQRTGGSYNEQFF

J: TRBJ2-7
size: -
V: TRBV2
D: -
DNA: TGTGCCAGCAGTGGGCCCTACGAGCAGTACTTC
CDR3: CASSGPYEQYF

J: TRBJ2-1
size: -
V: TRBV4-1
D: TRBD1
DNA: TGCGCCAGCAGCCAAGTTGGGTGGGGACAGGGAGGCGTCGCTGAGCAGTTCTTC
CDR3: CASSQVGWGQGGVAEQFF

J: TRBJ2-5
size: -
V: TRBV23-1
D: TRBD1
DNA: TGCGCCAGCAGACCTCCGACAGGGGGCGCAGAGACCCAGTACTTC
CDR3: CASRPPTGGAETQYF

J: TRBJ1-1
size: -
V: TRBV7-9
D: -
DNA: TGTGCCAGCAGTGGGCACGAAGCTTTCTTT
CDR3: CASSGHEAFF

J: TRBJ2-3
size: -
V: TRBV28
D: -
DNA: TGTGCCATCCTTTTGGAGGGCACAGATACGCAGTATTTT
CDR3: CAILLEGTDTQYF

J: TRBJ1-5
size: -
V: TRBV19
D: TRBD1
DNA: TGTGCCAGTAGTATGACAGGGGCCGGCAATCAGCCCCAGCATTTT
CDR3: CASSMTGAGNQPQHF

J: TRBJ1-1
size: -
V: TRBV28
D: -
DNA: TGTGCCAGCAGTTTTAGGGGGTACACTGAAGCTTTCTTT
CDR3: CASSFRGYTEAFF

J: TRBJ2-1
size: -
V: TRBV28
D: -
DNA: TGTGCCAGCAGTCCCGGTGTATACAATGAGCAGTTCTTC
CDR3: CASSPGVYNEQFF

J: TRBJ2-5
size: -
V: TRBV28
D: -
DNA: TGTGCCAGCAGTTACAGGTTCCATCGGGAGACCCAGTACTTC
CDR3: CASSYRFHRETQYF

J: TRBJ1-5
size: -
V: TRBV27
D: -
DNA: TGTGCCAGCCGCCTCAGGGACTCCGGTTATAGCAATCAGCCCCAGCATTTT
CDR3: CASRLRDSGYSNQPQHF

J: TRBJ2-1
size: -
V: TRBV30
D: TRBD1
DNA: TGTGCCTGCTCTGGGGGGGACAGGGGCTACAATGAGCAGTTCTTC
CDR3: CACSGGDRGYNEQFF

J: TRBJ2-7
size: -
V: TRBV5-1
D: TRBD1
DNA: TGCGCCAGCAGCTTGGGGGCGGACAGGGTCAGGGGTTACGAGCAGTACTTC
CDR3: CASSLGADRVRGYEQYF

J: TRBJ1-5
size: -
V: TRBV6-6
D: -
DNA: TGTGCCAGCAGTTACCCACAGGGTAATCAGCCCCAGCATTTT
CDR3: CASSYPQGNQPQHF